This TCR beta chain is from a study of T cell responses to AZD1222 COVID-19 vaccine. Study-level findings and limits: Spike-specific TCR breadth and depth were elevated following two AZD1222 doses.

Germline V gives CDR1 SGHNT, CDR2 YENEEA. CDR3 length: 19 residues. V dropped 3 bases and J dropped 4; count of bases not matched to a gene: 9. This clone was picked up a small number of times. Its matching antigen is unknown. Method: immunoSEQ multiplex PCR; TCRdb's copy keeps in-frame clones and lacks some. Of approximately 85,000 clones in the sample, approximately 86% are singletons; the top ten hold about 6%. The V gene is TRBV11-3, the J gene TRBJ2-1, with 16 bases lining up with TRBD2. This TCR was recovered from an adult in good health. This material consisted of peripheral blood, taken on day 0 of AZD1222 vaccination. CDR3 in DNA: TGTGCCAGCAGCTTGTACGGGACTAGCGGGAGGGCCACGTACAATGAGCAGTTCTTC. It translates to CASSLYGTSGRATYNEQFF.